The 9 T cell receptor beta chains in this list originate from one sample, sequenced in a study of T cell responses to AZD1222 COVID-19 vaccine. Only in-frame clones appear in the TCRdb table, and some are missing; sequencing was by immunoSEQ multiplex PCR. The table records about 160,000 clones, approximately 90% of them present only once. Source: peripheral blood, taken on day 0 of AZD1222 vaccination. These receptors originate from an adult in good health.

The chain uses TRBV27 and TRBJ1-2; perhaps TRBD1 as D (5 bases). V dropped 2 bases and J dropped 2 bases, with 6 bases sitting between them. Germline CDR1 and CDR2: MNHEY and SMNVEV (reference sequence). The CDR3 has 13 residues. The CDR3 sequence is CASSLRDNYGYTF. As DNA, the CDR3 is TGTGCCAGCAGTTTACGGGACAACTATGGCTACACCTTC.

The genes are TRBV6-9 and TRBJ2-3; D assignment may be TRBD1 or TRBD2 (5 bases each). CDR1 MNHGY and CDR2 SVAAGI come from the germline V gene. This CDR3 contains 15 residues. The germline V and J ends were trimmed by 2 bases and 1 base, with 10 bases remaining between them. The CDR3 DNA sequence: TGTGCCAGCAGTTATGGGGGACCCCGCACAGATACGCAGTATTTT. It translates to CASSYGGPRTDTQYF.

This chain joins TRBV7-9 and TRBJ1-6; no firm D call. The V end lost 0 bases, the J end lost 8 bases, and 8 bases lay between the germline ends. This CDR3 region has 14 residues. In germline, CDR1 is SEHNR, CDR2 FQNEAQ (reference sequence). The CDR3 loop is CASSLARSYSPLHF. In DNA, the CDR3 is TGTGCCAGCAGCTTAGCCAGGAGTTATTCACCCCTCCACTTT.

This clone has a single count. The chain combines TRBV7-3 with TRBJ2-7, with 9 nucleotides matching TRBD2. Germline loops: CDR1 SGHTA, CDR2 FQGTGA. This CDR3 region has 17 residues. Unmatched junction bases numbered 15, after V lost 5 bases and J lost 4 bases. The CDR3 DNA sequence: TGTGCCAGCAGCCGCCTCTATCGGAGTAGCGGGGGATACGAGCAGTACTTC. Translating gives CASSRLYRSSGGYEQYF.

J is TRBJ2-1 and V is TRBV12-3 or TRBV12-4; D unclear. The CDR3 is 13 residues long. Trimming cost V 1 base and J 8 bases, with 9 bases left between them. CDR3 coding DNA: TGTGCCAGCAGTTTAGAGCAATTTTATGAGCAGTTCTTC. This translates into CASSLEQFYEQFF.

CDR3 coding DNA: TGTGCCAGCAGCCAAGCCGATCAGCCCCAGCATTTT. As protein: CASSQADQPQHF. This chain connects TRBV3-1 (or the pseudogene TRBV3-2) to TRBJ1-5; D is ambiguous. Looked up from germline, CDR1 is LGHDT and CDR2 is YNNKEL (reference sequence). This CDR3 spans 12 amino acids. V lost 1 base, J lost 5 bases, and 3 bases lay in between.

The V call is TRBV19, the J call TRBJ1-2, with D possibly TRBD1 on 5 matching bases. V was pared by 7 bases and J by 2 bases, with 14 bases between. In germline, CDR1 is LNHDA, CDR2 SQIVND (reference sequence). The CDR3 spans 14 residues. CDR3 DNA: TGTGCCAGTAAGGCGAGAAGGGGAAACTATGGCTACACCTTC. Encoded protein: CASKARRGNYGYTF.

This clone has only a few counts. V usage is TRBV2 and J usage is TRBJ1-2; weak D call: TRBD1 (6 bases). This CDR3 is 14 amino acids long. Trimming removed 2 bases from V and 5 bases from J, with 12 bases in between. Germline CDR1 reads SNHLY; CDR2 reads FYNNEI. The CDR3 is CASSESGDEYGYTF. The CDR3 DNA reads TGTGCCAGCAGTGAATCAGGGGACGAGTATGGCTACACCTTC.

The chain combines TRBV18 with TRBJ1-5; D ambiguous. The germline gives CDR1 KGHSH, CDR2 LQKENI. The germline V and J ends were trimmed by 0 bases and 5 bases, with 2 bases remaining between them. This CDR3 spans 12 amino acids. The CDR3 nucleotides read TGTGCCAGCTCACCACCAGATCAGCCCCAGCATTTT. It codes for CASSPPDQPQHF.